The text below deals with one T cell receptor (beta chain). Its antigen remains unknown. CDR1 ENHRY and CDR2 SYGVKD come from the germline V gene. This CDR3 has 13 residues. V was clipped by 7 bases and J by 5 bases, with 12 bases between them. Here immunoSEQ multiplex PCR was the method, and the copy in TCRdb shows in-frame clones only, minus some. Counted here are approximately 82,000 clones, 90% to 95% occurring once; the ten biggest clones make up about 5%. These data belong to a study of T cell responses to AZD1222 COVID-19 vaccine. Study-wide findings and caveats: Spike-specific TCRs gained breadth and depth after people received two AZD1222 doses. Along spike, vaccine-associated CD4 TCRs were found throughout, with dominance at 160-218 and 743-854. Only 5 or 6 individuals given AZD1222 were seropositive at baseline.

The TCR originated in an adult in good health. J is TRBJ2-1 and V is TRBV10-3; D is possibly TRBD1 (6 bases). The input for sequencing was peripheral blood, taken on day 0 of AZD1222 vaccination. The chain's CDR3 is CAITNGQNNEQFF. As DNA, the CDR3 is TGTGCCATCACCAACGGACAGAACAATGAGCAGTTCTTC.